The clone carrying this T cell receptor (beta chain) was seen a handful of times. Its antigen is not identified. PCR was performed a second time for 7 to 11 cycles using a sample-barcoded 5' primer and a J-beta primer mix. TCRdb fed the 5' RACE reads into MiXCR, producing one record per CDR3 protein. The data hold about 1.6 million distinct CDR3 sequences, with about 31% observed a single time. The donors, aged roughly 6 to 90, were healthy Caucasians from Russia. Total RNA extraction produced at least 6 micrograms (per sample) for the study. J was trimmed by 3 bases and V by 6 bases; bases with no gene match: 14. Germline V gene lookup returns CDR1 DFQATT and CDR2 SNEGSKA (reference sequence). This CDR3 is 16 amino acids long. This sample was included in a study of blood T cells in healthy people across ages. Study-wide points: PBMCs went unsorted, and a conclusive naive versus antigen-experienced comparison was therefore prevented. Per-million-T-cell TCR beta diversity fell roughly linearly with age.

The sequencing sample was made of blood. The receptor was isolated from a woman between 25 and 40 years old in good health. The V gene is TRBV20-1, the J gene TRBJ2-1, with TRBD2 matching 7 bases. The CDR3 DNA follows: TGCAGTGCCCGATTGGGAGGGAGGGCCATCTACAATGAGCAGTTCTTC. Translated, it gives CSARLGGRAIYNEQFF.